The 30 T cell receptor beta chains listed next were all sequenced from one sample in a study of blood T cell repertoires in COVID-19. Generated by immunoSEQ multiplex PCR, the TCRdb table keeps only in-frame clones and is missing some. The sample has about 110,000 clones, 70% to 90% seen once. Sequencing input: peripheral blood. The receptors were gathered from a human donor in a cohort sampled during active COVID-19.

The chain is built from TRBV15 and TRBJ2-1, with TRBD2 as a possible D gene (6 bases). The CDR3 runs 14 residues. The V gene lost 3 bases and the J gene lost 5 bases, with 11 bases spanning the gap. The V gene's germline CDR1 is LNHNV and CDR2 YYDKDF (reference sequence). This CDR3 is CATSRGDSNNEQFF. CDR3 bases: TGTGCCACCAGCAGGGGGGACTCTAACAATGAGCAGTTCTTC. Based on the CDR3 plus reference TRBV15 and TRBJ2-1, the full variable domain is DAMVIQNPRYQVTQFGKPVTLSCSQTLNHNVMYWYQQKSSQAPKLLFHYYDKDFNNEADTPDNFQSRRPNTSFCFLDIRSPGLGDTAMYLCATSRGDSNNEQFFGPGTRLTVL.

This sequence joins TRBV5-1 and TRBJ2-5; D possibly corresponds to TRBD1 (6 bases). The CDR3 has 15 amino acids. Germline V gene sequence: CDR1 SGHRS, CDR2 YFSETQ. V lost 4 bases and J lost 2, with 15 bases in between. CDR3 in DNA: TGCGCCAGCAGCATCGGCGTACAGGGACAAGAGACCCAGTACTTC. Amino acids: CASSIGVQGQETQYF.

This chain joins TRBV7-9 and TRBJ1-4, with 8 bases identical to TRBD1. With V trimmed by 1 base and J by 10 bases, 17 bases remained unmatched. The V gene's germline CDR1 is SEHNR and CDR2 FQNEAQ (reference sequence). The length of the CDR3 is 18 residues. CDR3 sequence: CASSLVPGQGLGLGKLFF. CDR3 bases: TGTGCCAGCAGCTTAGTACCTGGACAGGGCTTGGGACTTGGAAAACTGTTTTTT.

The chain combines TRBV6-6 with TRBJ2-7; a weak D match, TRBD1 (6 bases). Trimming stripped 6 bases from V and 5 bases from J, with 11 bases between. CDR1 and CDR2 (germline): MNHNY, SVGAGI (reference sequence). The CDR3 covers 12 residues. The chain's CDR3 is CASRRGSHEQYF. CDR3 coding DNA: TGTGCCAGCAGGAGGGGGTCCCACGAGCAGTACTTC.

V usage is TRBV6-5 and J usage is TRBJ2-7, with TRBD2 identical over 8 bases. The CDR3 runs 15 residues. Germline V gives CDR1 MNHEY, CDR2 SVGAGI. V dropped 6 bases and J dropped 2; count of bases not matched to a gene: 9. Written as DNA, the CDR3 is TGTGCCAGCAGCCCAGCTAGCGGGTGGACCTACGAGCAGTACTTC. Its translation: CASSPASGWTYEQYF.

The chain couples TRBV10-1 to TRBJ1-1; perhaps TRBD1 as D (6 bases). CDR1 and CDR2 (germline): WNHNN, SYGVQD (reference sequence). The CDR3 covers 15 residues. Trimming cost V 5 bases and J 1 base, with 14 bases left between them. DNA for the CDR3: TGCGCCAGCAGTTCCACAGGGTCGGGGAACACTGAAGCTTTCTTT. Translation gives CASSSTGSGNTEAFF.

The chain employs TRBV29-1 and TRBJ1-1, with TRBD1 matching 8 bases. V shed 7 bases, J shed 0 bases, and the junction held 4 bases outside the gene matches. The CDR3 runs 13 residues. Germline V lookup: CDR1 SQVTM, CDR2 ANQGSEA. The CDR3 loop reads CSAEQGVNTEAFF. The CDR3 DNA is TGCAGCGCGGAACAGGGGGTGAACACTGAAGCTTTCTTT.

This clone was seen just once. The rearrangement joins TRBV27 to TRBJ1-2; D remains ambiguous. The germline V and J ends were trimmed by 6 bases and 8 bases, with 16 bases remaining between them. CDR1 and CDR2 (germline): MNHEY, SMNVEV (reference sequence). The CDR3 has 13 residues. For the CDR3, the DNA is TGTGCCAGCAGGAGCCCGGGAAGACGGGGCTACACCTTC. It codes for CASRSPGRRGYTF.

This clone was counted a few times. The gene calls are TRBV7-6 and TRBJ1-1; possible D gene TRBD1, 5 bases. Germline V gives CDR1 SGHVS, CDR2 FNYEAQ. V lost 5 bases to trimming and J lost 5 bases, with 15 bases between them. The CDR3 spans 14 residues. The CDR3 DNA reads TGTGCCAGCAGCGTGGGACTGGGAGGAACTGAAGCTTTCTTT. Encoded protein: CASSVGLGGTEAFF.

The CDR3 protein is CASIPPGQGLAGEQYF. The CDR3 DNA is TGTGCCAGCATCCCCCCCGGACAGGGCCTAGCGGGGGAGCAGTACTTC. The chain employs TRBV27 and TRBJ2-7; a weak D match, TRBD2 (9 bases). The germline V and J ends were trimmed by 7 bases and 7 bases, with 26 bases remaining between them. This CDR3 spans 16 amino acids. From germline, CDR1 is MNHEY and CDR2 SMNVEV (reference sequence).

The rearrangement links TRBV2 to TRBJ1-6; 9 bases are shared with TRBD1. Germline V CDR1 and CDR2: SNHLY, FYNNEI. Trimming took 6 bases from V and 8 from J; bases not matched to a gene: 5. The CDR3 consists of 14 residues. The CDR3 loop reads CASRRDRVDSPLHF. For the CDR3, the DNA is TGTGCCAGCAGGAGGGACAGGGTAGATTCACCCCTCCACTTT.

V is TRBV19 and J is TRBJ1-5; 9 bases are a match to TRBD1. Germline CDR1 reads LNHDA; CDR2 reads SQIVND (reference sequence). With V trimmed by 3 bases and J by 4 bases, 13 bases remained unmatched. The CDR3 spans 18 residues. CDR3 sequence reads: CASSIQQGARVGNQPQHF. CDR3 nucleotides: TGTGCCAGTAGTATCCAACAGGGGGCGCGAGTAGGAAATCAGCCCCAGCATTTT.

The CDR3 DNA reads as TGTGCCAGCAGTTTAAGAGGACTAGCGGGAGGGGATACGCAGTATTTT. It specifies CASSLRGLAGGDTQYF. This rearrangement joins TRBV27 to TRBJ2-3; 15 positions agree with TRBD2. The J segment lost 6 bases and the V segment lost 2 bases, leaving 3 bases of the junction unmatched. This CDR3 has 16 residues. Germline CDR1 MNHEY, CDR2 SMNVEV (reference sequence).

This clone was counted between two and nine times. The J gene is TRBJ2-1, the V gene TRBV10-3, with D possibly matching TRBD1 (5 bases). Trimming took off 4 bases at V and 8 bases at J, with 15 bases between the two ends. The CDR3 consists of 14 residues. CDR1 and CDR2 from the germline V gene are ENHRY and SYGVKD. CDR3 DNA sequence: TGTGCCATCAGTGCGCAGGGTGGAATGGATGAGCAGTTCTTC. Translation: CAISAQGGMDEQFF.

The rearrangement joins TRBV7-9 to TRBJ1-2; the match to TRBD1 covers 10 bases. Germline CDR1 reads SEHNR; CDR2 reads FQNEAQ (reference sequence). V lost 7 bases to trimming and J lost 2 bases; unmatched junction nucleotides: 4. CDR3 length: 14 amino acids. The CDR3 is CASIRQGANYGYTF. The CDR3 DNA sequence: TGTGCCAGCATTAGACAGGGGGCCAACTATGGCTACACCTTC. Together with reference TRBV7-9 and TRBJ1-2, the CDR3 gives the full variable domain: DTGVSQNPRHKITKRGQNVTFRCDPISEHNRLYWYRQTLGQGPEFLTYFQNEAQLEKSRLLSDRFSAERPKGSFSTLEIQRTEQGDSAMYLCASIRQGANYGYTFGSGTRLTVV.

The V and J genes are TRBV7-2 and TRBJ2-2, with a possible D match to TRBD1 (5 bases). V dropped 1 base and J dropped 2 bases, with 8 bases sitting between them. From germline, CDR1 is SGHTA and CDR2 FQGNSA. This CDR3 has 15 amino acids. CDR3 DNA sequence: TGTGCCAGCAGCTTAGGACAGAGAAACACCGGGGAGCTGTTTTTT. Translated: CASSLGQRNTGELFF.

V is TRBV7-3 and J is TRBJ2-2, with 8 bases fitting TRBD1. Germline V gene lookup returns CDR1 SGHTA and CDR2 FQGTGA. Trimming at V came to 4 bases and at J to 5 bases, leaving 6 bases not matched to a gene. This CDR3 spans 15 amino acids. CDR3 bases: TGTGCCAGCAGCTCAGGGGGCAGGGTGACCGGGGAGCTGTTTTTT. Amino acid sequence: CASSSGGRVTGELFF.

The V and J genes are TRBV18 and TRBJ2-3; TRBD1 is a possible D gene (5 bases). Per germline, CDR1 KGHSH and CDR2 LQKENI. The CDR3 sequence is 14 residues long. V shed 3 bases and J shed 5 bases, with 12 bases lying between them. The CDR3 loop reads CASSPVPGIDTQYF. The CDR3 DNA is TGTGCCAGCTCACCCGTCCCAGGGATAGATACGCAGTATTTT.

In DNA, the CDR3 is TGTGCCAGCAGCTCGCAATTTGAGGGCTACACCTTC. Its translation: CASSSQFEGYTF. The chain links TRBV7-9 to TRBJ1-2; the D is unclear. This CDR3 comprises 12 residues. Germline V lookup: CDR1 SEHNR, CDR2 FQNEAQ (reference sequence). V was cut by 4 bases and J by 8 bases, with 11 bases left in between.

The V gene is TRBV7-9, the J gene TRBJ1-2; a weak D match, TRBD1 (6 bases). The CDR3 spans 15 residues. The V gene lost 5 bases and the J gene lost 3 bases, with 16 bases spanning the gap. Germline V lookup: CDR1 SEHNR, CDR2 FQNEAQ (reference sequence). The CDR3 reads CASSARQVRDYGYTF. Written as DNA, the CDR3 is TGTGCCAGCAGCGCCAGACAGGTCCGGGACTATGGCTACACCTTC. Based on the CDR3 plus reference TRBV7-9 and TRBJ1-2, the full variable domain is DTGVSQNPRHKITKRGQNVTFRCDPISEHNRLYWYRQTLGQGPEFLTYFQNEAQLEKSRLLSDRFSAERPKGSFSTLEIQRTEQGDSAMYLCASSARQVRDYGYTFGSGTRLTVV.

This clone was seen only once. This sequence joins TRBV5-4 and TRBJ2-2; 8 bases are a match to TRBD1. The CDR3 runs 16 residues. V lost 6 bases to trimming and J lost 5 bases; unmatched junction nucleotides: 12. Per germline, CDR1 SGHNT and CDR2 YYREEE (reference sequence). In DNA form, the CDR3 reads TGTGCCAGCACCCCTCACCAGACAGGGGAAACCGGGGAGCTGTTTTTT. Amino acid sequence: CASTPHQTGETGELFF.

This chain uses TRBV3-1 (or the pseudogene TRBV3-2) with TRBJ2-1, with a tentative D call TRBD2 (6 bases). Per the germline V gene, CDR1 is LGHDT and CDR2 is YNNKEL (reference sequence). The CDR3 runs to 15 residues. The ends were cut back, 4 bases at V and 2 bases at J, with 12 bases in the middle. The CDR3 bases are TGTGCCAGCAGCCGGTTAGCGGCTCCCTACAATGAGCAGTTCTTC. This codes for CASSRLAAPYNEQFF.

The rearrangement links TRBV19 to TRBJ1-2; TRBD1 might be the D (5 bases). The V gene's germline CDR1 is LNHDA and CDR2 SQIVND (reference sequence). Trimming removed 5 bases from V and 4 bases from J, with 14 bases in between. This CDR3 is 14 amino acids long. The CDR3: CASSPPGRVYGYTF. As DNA, the CDR3 is TGTGCCAGTAGTCCCCCGGGCAGGGTCTATGGCTACACCTTC.

CDR3 DNA sequence: TGTGCCAGCAGTGTTCTTAGCGGGGGGGCAGATACGCAGTATTTT. Protein: CASSVLSGGADTQYF. J is TRBJ2-3 and V is TRBV25-1; 11 bases are shared with TRBD2. J gave up 4 bases and V 4 bases, and 4 bases lay outside the gene matches. Germline values: CDR1 MGHDK, CDR2 SYGVNS. CDR3 size: 15 residues. The full variable domain, with the rest looked up from reference TRBV25-1 and TRBJ2-3, is EADIYQTPRYLVIGTGKKITLECSQTMGHDKMYWYQQDPGMELHLIHYSYGVNSTEKGDLSSESTVSRIRTEHFPLTLESARPSHTSQYLCASSVLSGGADTQYFGPGTRLTVL.

The V call is TRBV7-3, the J call TRBJ1-2; the D gene is possibly TRBD1 (5 bases). Trimming took off 2 bases at V and 9 bases at J, with 25 bases between the two ends. Germline loops: CDR1 SGHTA, CDR2 FQGTGA. This CDR3 is built from 17 residues. CDR3 amino acids: CASSLPAGPLNTNSYTF. In DNA form, the CDR3 reads TGTGCCAGCAGCTTACCGGCAGGGCCTCTCAACACTAATAGCTACACCTTC.

V usage is TRBV19 and J usage is TRBJ1-5; the D is unclear. The CDR3 runs to 16 residues. Germline V gene lookup returns CDR1 LNHDA and CDR2 SQIVND (reference sequence). V was shortened by 7 bases and J by 11 bases, with 27 bases between the two germline ends. The CDR3 loop reads CASTPSRSGLMRAQHF. The DNA of the CDR3 is TGTGCCAGTACCCCGTCCCGCTCAGGCCTAATGAGGGCCCAGCATTTT. Complete variable domain (other parts from reference TRBV19 and TRBJ1-5): DGGITQSPKYLFRKEGQNVTLSCEQNLNHDAMYWYRQDPGQGLRLIYYSQIVNDFQKGDIAEGYSVSREKKESFPLTVTSAQKNPTAFYLCASTPSRSGLMRAQHFGDGTRLSIL.

The rearrangement uses TRBV5-1 and TRBJ2-2; D remains ambiguous. Germline-derived CDR1 and CDR2 are SGHRS and YFSETQ. The V end was cut by 0 bases, the J end by 2 bases, with 5 bases between. The CDR3 length is 14 residues. The CDR3 sequence is CASSLGLNTGELFF. CDR3 coding DNA: TGCGCCAGCAGCTTGGGACTTAACACCGGGGAGCTGTTTTTT.

The V call is TRBV28, the J call TRBJ1-5; 8 nucleotides match TRBD1. The CDR3 sequence is 14 residues long. Germline trimming cut 8 bases from V and 6 bases from J; bases unmatched to any gene: 9. CDR1 is MDHEN and CDR2 is SYDVKM in the germline V gene. The CDR3 reads CASRTGRNSQPQHF. As DNA, the CDR3 is TGTGCCAGCCGGACAGGGAGGAACTCTCAGCCCCAGCATTTT.

The genes are TRBV9 and TRBJ2-2; D perhaps matches TRBD1 (6 bases). In germline, CDR1 is SGDLS, CDR2 YYNGEE. V was shortened by 3 bases and J by 2 bases, with 8 bases between the two germline ends. There are 14 residues in the CDR3. CDR3 in amino acids: CASSGTVNTGELFF. The DNA for the CDR3 is TGTGCCAGCAGCGGGACAGTAAACACCGGGGAGCTGTTTTTT.

The chain joins TRBV7-6 to TRBJ2-1; 7 positions match TRBD2. Germline V gene data show CDR1 as SGHVS and CDR2 as FNYEAQ. Trimming at V came to 1 base and at J to 13 bases, leaving 7 bases not matched to a gene. CDR3 length equals 13 residues. The CDR3 bases are TGTGCCAGCAGCTTAGTGGGGGGGGACCCTCAGTTCTTC. Translating gives CASSLVGGDPQFF.